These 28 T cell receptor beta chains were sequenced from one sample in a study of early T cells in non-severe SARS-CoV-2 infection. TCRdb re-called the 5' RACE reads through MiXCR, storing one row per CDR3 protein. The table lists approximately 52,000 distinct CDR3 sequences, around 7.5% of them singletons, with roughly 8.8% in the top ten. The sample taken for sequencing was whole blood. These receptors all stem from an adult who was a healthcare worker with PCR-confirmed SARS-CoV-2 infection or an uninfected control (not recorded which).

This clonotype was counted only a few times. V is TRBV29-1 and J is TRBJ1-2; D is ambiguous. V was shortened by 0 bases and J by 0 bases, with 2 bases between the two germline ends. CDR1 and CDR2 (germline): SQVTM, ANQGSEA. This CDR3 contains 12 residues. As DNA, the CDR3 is TGCAGCGTTGAAGACACTAACTATGGCTACACCTTC. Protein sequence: CSVEDTNYGYTF.

The CDR3 reads CASTLLGTNVLTF. Written as DNA, the CDR3 is TGTGCCAGTACCCTTTTAGGAACCAACGTCCTGACTTTC. This sequence joins TRBV19 and TRBJ2-6; D is unresolved. Germline CDR1 is LNHDA and CDR2 is SQIVND (reference sequence). Between the trimmed V and J ends, which lost 7 bases and 8 bases, there was a span of 12 bases. The CDR3 spans 13 residues.

CDR3 region: CAISGRGNTEAFF. In DNA form, the CDR3 reads TGTGCCATCAGTGGGAGGGGGAACACTGAAGCTTTCTTT. This sequence joins TRBV10-3 and TRBJ1-1, with D maybe TRBD1 (5 bases). CDR1 and CDR2 from the germline V gene are ENHRY and SYGVKD. V gave up 4 bases and J gave up 1 base, with 7 bases separating them. CDR3 length: 13 amino acids.

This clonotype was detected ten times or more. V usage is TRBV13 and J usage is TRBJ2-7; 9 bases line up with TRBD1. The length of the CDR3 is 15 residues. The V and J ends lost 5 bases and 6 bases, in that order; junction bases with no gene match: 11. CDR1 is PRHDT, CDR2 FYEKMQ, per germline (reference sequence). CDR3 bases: TGTGCCAGCAGCCCACGACCGGGACAGGGAGGCGAGCAGTACTTC. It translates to CASSPRPGQGGEQYF.

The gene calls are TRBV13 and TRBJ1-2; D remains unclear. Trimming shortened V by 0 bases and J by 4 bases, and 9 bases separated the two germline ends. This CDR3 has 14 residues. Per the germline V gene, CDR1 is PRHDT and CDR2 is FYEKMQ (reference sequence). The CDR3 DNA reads TGTGCCAGCAGCTTAGGGGACGGCCTCTATGGCTACACCTTC. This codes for CASSLGDGLYGYTF.

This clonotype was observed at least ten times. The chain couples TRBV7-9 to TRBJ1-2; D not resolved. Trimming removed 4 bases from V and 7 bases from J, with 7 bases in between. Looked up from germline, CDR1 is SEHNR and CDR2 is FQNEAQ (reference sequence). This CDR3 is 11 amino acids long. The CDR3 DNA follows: TGTGCCAGCAGCTCCGATAGTGGCTACACCTTC. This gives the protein CASSSDSGYTF.

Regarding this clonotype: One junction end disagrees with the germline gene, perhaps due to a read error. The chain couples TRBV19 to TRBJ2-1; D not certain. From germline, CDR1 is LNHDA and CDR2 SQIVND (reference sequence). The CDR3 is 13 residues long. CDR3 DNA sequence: TGTGCCGGTAGACCCACCCCCTACAATGAGCAGTTCTTC. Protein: CAGRPTPYNEQFF.

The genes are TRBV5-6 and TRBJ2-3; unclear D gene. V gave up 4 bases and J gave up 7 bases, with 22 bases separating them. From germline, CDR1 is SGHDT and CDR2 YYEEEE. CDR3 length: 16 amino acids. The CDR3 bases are TGTGCCAGCAGCATGCTCGACGGACGGCTATCAAATACGCAGTATTTT. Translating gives CASSMLDGRLSNTQYF. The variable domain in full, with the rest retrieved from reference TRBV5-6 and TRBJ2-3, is DAGVTQSPTHLIKTRGQQVTLRCSPKSGHDTVSWYQQALGQGPQFIFQYYEEEERQRGNFPDRFSGHQFPNYSSELNVNALLLGDSALYLCASSMLDGRLSNTQYFGPGTRLTVL.

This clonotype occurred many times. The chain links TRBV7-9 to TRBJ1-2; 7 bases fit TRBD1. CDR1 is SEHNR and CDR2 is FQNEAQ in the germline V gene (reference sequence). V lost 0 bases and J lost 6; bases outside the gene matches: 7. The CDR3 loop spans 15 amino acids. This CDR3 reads CASSLALATGDGYTF. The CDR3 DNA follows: TGTGCCAGCAGCTTAGCCCTAGCCACAGGGGATGGCTACACCTTC.

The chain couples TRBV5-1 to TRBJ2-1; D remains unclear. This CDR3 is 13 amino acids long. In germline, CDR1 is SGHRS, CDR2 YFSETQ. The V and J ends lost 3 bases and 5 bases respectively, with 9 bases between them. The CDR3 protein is CASSSITNNEQFF. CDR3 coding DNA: TGCGCCAGCAGCTCGATAACAAACAATGAGCAGTTCTTC.

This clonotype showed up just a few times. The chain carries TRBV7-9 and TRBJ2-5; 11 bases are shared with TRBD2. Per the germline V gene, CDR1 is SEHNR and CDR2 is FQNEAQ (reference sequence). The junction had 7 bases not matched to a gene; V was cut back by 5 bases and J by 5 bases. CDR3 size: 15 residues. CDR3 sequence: CASSVGGTSGETQYF. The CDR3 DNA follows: TGTGCCAGCAGCGTTGGCGGGACTAGCGGCGAGACCCAGTACTTC.

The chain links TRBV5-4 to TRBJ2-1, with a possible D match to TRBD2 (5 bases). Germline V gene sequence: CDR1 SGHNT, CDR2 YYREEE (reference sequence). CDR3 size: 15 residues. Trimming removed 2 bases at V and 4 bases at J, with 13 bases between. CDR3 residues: CASSFPSPQYNEQFF. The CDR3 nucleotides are TGTGCCAGCAGCTTCCCTAGCCCCCAATACAATGAGCAGTTCTTC.

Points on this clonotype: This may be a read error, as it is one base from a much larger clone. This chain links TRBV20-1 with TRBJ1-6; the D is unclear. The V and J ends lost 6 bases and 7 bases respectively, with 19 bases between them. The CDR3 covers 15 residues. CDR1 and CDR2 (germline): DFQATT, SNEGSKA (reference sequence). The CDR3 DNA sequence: TGCAGTGCCACATCCGCGACCATTGTAAATTCACCCCTCCACTTT. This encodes CSATSATIVNSPLHF.

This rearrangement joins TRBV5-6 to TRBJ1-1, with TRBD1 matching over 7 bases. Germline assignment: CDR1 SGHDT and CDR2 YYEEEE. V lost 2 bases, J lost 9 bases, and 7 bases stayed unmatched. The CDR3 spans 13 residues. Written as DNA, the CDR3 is TGTGCCAGCAGCTTCCCCGGACAGGTTAAAGCTTTCTTT. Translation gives CASSFPGQVKAFF.

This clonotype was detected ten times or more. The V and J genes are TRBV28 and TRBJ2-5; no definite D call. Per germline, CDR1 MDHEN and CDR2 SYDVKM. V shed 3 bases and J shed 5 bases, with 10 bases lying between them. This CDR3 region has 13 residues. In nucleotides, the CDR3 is TGTGCCAGCAGTTTTTTGGAAGATGAGACCCAGTACTTC. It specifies CASSFLEDETQYF.

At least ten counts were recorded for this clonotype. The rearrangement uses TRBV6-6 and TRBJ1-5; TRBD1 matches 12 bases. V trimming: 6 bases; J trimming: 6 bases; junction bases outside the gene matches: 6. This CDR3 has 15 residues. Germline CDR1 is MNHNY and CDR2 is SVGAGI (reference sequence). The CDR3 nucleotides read TGTGCCAGCAGCTTCGGGACAGGGGGCGGTCAGCCCCAGCATTTT. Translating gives CASSFGTGGGQPQHF.

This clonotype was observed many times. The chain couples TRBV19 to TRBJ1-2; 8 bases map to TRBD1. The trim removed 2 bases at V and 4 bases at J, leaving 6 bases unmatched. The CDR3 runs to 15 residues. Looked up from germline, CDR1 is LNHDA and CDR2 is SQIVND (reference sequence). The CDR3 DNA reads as TGTGCCAGTAGTATAACGGCAGGGGGCACCTATGGCTACACCTTC. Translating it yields CASSITAGGTYGYTF.

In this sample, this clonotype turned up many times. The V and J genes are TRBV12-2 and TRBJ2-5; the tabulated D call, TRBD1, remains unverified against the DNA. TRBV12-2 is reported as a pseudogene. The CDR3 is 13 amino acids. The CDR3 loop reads CASPRSPAETQYF. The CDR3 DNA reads TGTGCAAGCCCCCGGAGCCCGGCAGAGACCCAGTACTTC.

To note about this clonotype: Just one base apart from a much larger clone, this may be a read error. CDR3: CASSKSRSTNEQYF. CDR3 coding DNA: TGCGCCAGCAGTAAGTCGCGGAGTACCAACGAGCAGTACTTC. The chain uses TRBV10-2 and TRBJ2-7; no definite D call. CDR3 size: 14 residues. CDR1 and CDR2 (germline): WSHSY, SAAADI.

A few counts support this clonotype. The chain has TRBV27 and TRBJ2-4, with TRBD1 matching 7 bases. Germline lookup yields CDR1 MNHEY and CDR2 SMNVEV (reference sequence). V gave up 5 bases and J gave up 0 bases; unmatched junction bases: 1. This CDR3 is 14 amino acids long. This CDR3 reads CASSHRGAKNIQYF. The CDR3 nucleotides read TGTGCCAGCAGTCACAGGGGAGCCAAAAACATTCAGTACTTC.

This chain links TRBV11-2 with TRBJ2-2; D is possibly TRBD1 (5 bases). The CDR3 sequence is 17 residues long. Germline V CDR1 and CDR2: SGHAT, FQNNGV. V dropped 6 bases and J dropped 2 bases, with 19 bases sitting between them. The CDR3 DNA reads TGTGCCAGCAGAGGCGGTGGTCCAGGGTTTAACACCGGGGAGCTGTTTTTT. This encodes CASRGGGPGFNTGELFF.

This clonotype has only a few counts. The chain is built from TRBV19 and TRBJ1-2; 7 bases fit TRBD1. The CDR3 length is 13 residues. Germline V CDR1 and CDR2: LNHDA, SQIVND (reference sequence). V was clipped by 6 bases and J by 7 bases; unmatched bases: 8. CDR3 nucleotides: TGTGCCAGTAGCCCACAGGGGAAAGGTGGCTACACCTTC. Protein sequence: CASSPQGKGGYTF.

The CDR3 nucleotides read TGTGCCAGCAGCTTGCTCCTGGGACAGGGGGGAAACACCATATATTTT. Encoded protein: CASSLLLGQGGNTIYF. The V gene is TRBV5-6, the J gene TRBJ1-3; 10 bases are shared with TRBD1. The CDR3 totals 16 residues. Germline assignment: CDR1 SGHDT and CDR2 YYEEEE. The J segment lost 4 bases and the V segment lost 1 base, leaving 5 bases of the junction unmatched.

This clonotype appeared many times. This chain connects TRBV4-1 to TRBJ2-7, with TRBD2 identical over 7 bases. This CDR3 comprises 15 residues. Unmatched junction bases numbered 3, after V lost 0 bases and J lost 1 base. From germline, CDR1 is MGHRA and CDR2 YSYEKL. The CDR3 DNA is TGCGCCAGCAGCCAAGACAGCGGGGAATCCTACGAGCAGTACTTC. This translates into CASSQDSGESYEQYF.

CDR3 DNA: TGTGCCACCAGCTCCCCCCCTAGCGGGACCTACAATGAGCAGTTCTTC. This translates into CATSSPPSGTYNEQFF. The chain employs TRBV24-1 and TRBJ2-1; TRBD2 matches at 9 bases. Trimming at V came to 7 bases and at J to 2 bases, leaving 8 bases not matched to a gene. Germline V lookup: CDR1 KGHDR, CDR2 SFDVKD. The CDR3 contains 16 residues.

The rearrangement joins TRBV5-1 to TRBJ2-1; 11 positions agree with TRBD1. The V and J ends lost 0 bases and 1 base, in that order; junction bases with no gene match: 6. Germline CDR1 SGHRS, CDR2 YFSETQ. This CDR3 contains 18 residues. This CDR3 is CASSLDWTGGGSYNEQFF. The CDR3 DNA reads TGCGCCAGCAGCTTGGACTGGACAGGGGGCGGATCCTACAATGAGCAGTTCTTC.

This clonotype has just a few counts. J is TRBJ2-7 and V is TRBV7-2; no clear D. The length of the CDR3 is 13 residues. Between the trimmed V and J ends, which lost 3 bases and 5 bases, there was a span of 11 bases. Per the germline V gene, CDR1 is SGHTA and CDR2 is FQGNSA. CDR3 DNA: TGTGCCAGCAGCTTCCGAGCCGACCACGAGCAGTACTTC. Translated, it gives CASSFRADHEQYF.

The CDR3 loop is CASSLRVGHGSPEAFF. CDR3 DNA sequence: TGTGCCAGCAGCCTCAGGGTCGGGCATGGTTCGCCTGAAGCTTTCTTT. The chain is built from TRBV6-2 or TRBV6-3 and TRBJ1-1; TRBD1 might be the D (5 bases). This CDR3 region has 16 residues. With 6 bases removed from V and 6 bases from J, the gap between germline ends came to 23 bases. Germline CDR1 MNHEY, CDR2 SVGEGT.